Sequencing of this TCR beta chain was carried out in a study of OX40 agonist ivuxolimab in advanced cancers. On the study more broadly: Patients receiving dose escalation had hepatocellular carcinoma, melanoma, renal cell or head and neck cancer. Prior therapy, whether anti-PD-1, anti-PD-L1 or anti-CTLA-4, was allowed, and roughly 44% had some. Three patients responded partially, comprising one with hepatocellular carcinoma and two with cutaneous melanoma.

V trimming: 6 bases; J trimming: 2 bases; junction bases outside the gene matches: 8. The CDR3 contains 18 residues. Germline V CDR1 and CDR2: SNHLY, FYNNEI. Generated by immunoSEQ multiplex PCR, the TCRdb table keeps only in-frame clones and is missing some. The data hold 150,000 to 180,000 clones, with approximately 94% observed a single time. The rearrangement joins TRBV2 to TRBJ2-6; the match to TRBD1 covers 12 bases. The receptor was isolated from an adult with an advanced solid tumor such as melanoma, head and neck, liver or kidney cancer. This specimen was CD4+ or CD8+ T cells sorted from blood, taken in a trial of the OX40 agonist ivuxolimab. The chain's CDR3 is CASRGQGAIYTGANVLTF. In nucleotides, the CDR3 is TGTGCCAGCAGGGGACAGGGGGCAATTTATACTGGGGCCAACGTCCTGACTTTC.